This passage covers 8 T cell receptor beta chains from one sample sequenced in a study of cytomegalovirus exposure and HLA in healthy donors. PCR used 60 Vbeta primers and 13 Jbeta primers. This table comes from immunoSEQ multiplex PCR, and its TCRdb copy is limited to in-frame clones, with some not included. Altogether 150,000 to 200,000 clones are present, approximately 80% being singletons, with the ten largest covering about an eighth. The sequenced material came from PBMCs. These receptors were taken from a woman aged 40 to 50 in good health and CMV-seronegative.

The chain employs TRBV4-3 and TRBJ1-1, with D maybe TRBD1 (5 bases). Trimming pared 3 bases from V and 5 bases from J, leaving 16 bases between. CDR3 length: 15 amino acids. The germline V gene encodes CDR1 LGHNA and CDR2 YSLEER. CDR3 sequence: CASSQGPKPTTEAFF. As DNA, the CDR3 is TGCGCCAGCAGCCAGGGGCCAAAGCCAACAACTGAAGCTTTCTTT.

The chain links TRBV9 to TRBJ1-2; D call uncertain. Trimming removed 3 bases from V and 4 bases from J, with 10 bases in between. The CDR3 is made up of 13 amino acids. Germline V gene sequence: CDR1 SGDLS, CDR2 YYNGEE. CDR3 loop: CASSARTGYGYTF. The DNA of the CDR3 is TGTGCCAGCAGCGCACGTACGGGCTATGGCTACACCTTC.

Comments on this clone: At one end the junction does not follow the germline gene, possibly because of a read error. CDR3 bases: TGTGCCAGCAGTTTACAGGGGGGAGGCAATCGGCCCCAGCATTTT. This encodes CASSLQGGGNRPQHF. The chain recombines TRBV27 with TRBJ1-5; TRBD1 aligns across 7 bases. The CDR3 extends over 15 amino acids. Germline V gene sequence: CDR1 MNHEY, CDR2 SMNVEV (reference sequence).

The chain employs TRBV4-3 and TRBJ2-3, with a possible D match to TRBD2 (5 bases). The CDR3 runs 15 residues. Per the germline V gene, CDR1 is LGHNA and CDR2 is YSLEER. The V gene lost 1 base and the J gene lost 3 bases, with 11 bases spanning the gap. CDR3 nucleotide sequence: TGCGCCAGCAGCCAAGTTTTTCGGGGAACAGATACGCAGTATTTT. Translated: CASSQVFRGTDTQYF.

This chain connects TRBV4-3 to TRBJ2-3; TRBD2 matches 14 bases. CDR1 and CDR2 (germline): LGHNA, YSLEER. This CDR3 is built from 16 residues. V dropped 2 bases and J dropped 5; count of bases not matched to a gene: 3. CDR3 DNA sequence: TGCGCCAGCAGCCAACAGACTAGCGGGAGGGGAGATACGCAGTATTTT. It yields the protein CASSQQTSGRGDTQYF.

The J gene is TRBJ2-7, the V gene TRBV7-2; the match to TRBD2 covers 10 bases. With 5 bases clipped from V and 3 bases from J, the junction kept 13 bases outside the gene matches. CDR3 length equals 17 residues. In germline, CDR1 is SGHTA, CDR2 FQGNSA. The CDR3 is CASSPLRLAGARYEQYF. The CDR3 nucleotides read TGTGCCAGCAGCCCACTGAGGCTAGCGGGAGCCCGCTACGAGCAGTACTTC.

CDR3 sequence (DNA): TGTGCCAGCAGCTTAGTGGAGGGGGGGAAAGCTTTCTTT. Its protein is CASSLVEGGKAFF. This chain joins TRBV7-2 and TRBJ1-1; possibly TRBD1 for D (6 bases). Germline CDR1 is SGHTA and CDR2 is FQGNSA. V was trimmed by 1 base and J by 9 bases, leaving 12 bases between them. The CDR3 has 13 amino acids.

This clone was counted a single time. The genes are TRBV7-9 and TRBJ2-6; tentative D call: TRBD2 (5 bases). This CDR3 is built from 16 residues. V lost 7 bases to trimming and J lost 3 bases, with 16 bases between them. Per germline, CDR1 SEHNR and CDR2 FQNEAQ (reference sequence). The CDR3 DNA reads as TGTGCCAGCACCTACTTAATGGGAGATGGGGCCAACGTCCTGACTTTC. Protein product: CASTYLMGDGANVLTF.